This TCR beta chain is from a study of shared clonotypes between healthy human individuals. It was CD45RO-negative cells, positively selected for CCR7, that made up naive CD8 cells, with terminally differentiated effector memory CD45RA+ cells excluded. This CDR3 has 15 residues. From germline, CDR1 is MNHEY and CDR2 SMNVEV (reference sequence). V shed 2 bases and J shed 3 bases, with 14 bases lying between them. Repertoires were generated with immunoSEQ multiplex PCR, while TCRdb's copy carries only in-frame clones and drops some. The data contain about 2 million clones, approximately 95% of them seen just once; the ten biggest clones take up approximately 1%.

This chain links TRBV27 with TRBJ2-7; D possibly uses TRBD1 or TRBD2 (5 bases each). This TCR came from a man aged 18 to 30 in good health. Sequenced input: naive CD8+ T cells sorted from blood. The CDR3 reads CASSLEGPSGYEQYF. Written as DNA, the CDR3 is TGTGCCAGCAGTTTAGAGGGGCCCAGTGGCTACGAGCAGTACTTC.